This record covers a single TCR beta chain. The sample belongs to a study of cytomegalovirus exposure and HLA in healthy donors. The CDR3 spans 12 residues. The V gene's germline CDR1 is SNHLY and CDR2 FYNNEI. V lost 5 bases and J lost 9, with 11 bases in between. Amplification used 60 Vbeta primers and 13 Jbeta primers. Clones were read by immunoSEQ multiplex PCR, and TCRdb kept only the in-frame ones, dropping some. The top ten hold about 4.7% of the sample, which has around 160,000 clones, just over 70% seen once. The specimen was PBMCs. The sequence was collected from a man between 18 and 35 years old in good health and CMV-seropositive. The chain is built from TRBV2 and TRBJ2-1; D is perhaps TRBD1 (5 bases). In nucleotides, the CDR3 is TGTGCCAGCAGTCAGGAGCAGGGTGAGCAGTTCTTC. This encodes CASSQEQGEQFF.